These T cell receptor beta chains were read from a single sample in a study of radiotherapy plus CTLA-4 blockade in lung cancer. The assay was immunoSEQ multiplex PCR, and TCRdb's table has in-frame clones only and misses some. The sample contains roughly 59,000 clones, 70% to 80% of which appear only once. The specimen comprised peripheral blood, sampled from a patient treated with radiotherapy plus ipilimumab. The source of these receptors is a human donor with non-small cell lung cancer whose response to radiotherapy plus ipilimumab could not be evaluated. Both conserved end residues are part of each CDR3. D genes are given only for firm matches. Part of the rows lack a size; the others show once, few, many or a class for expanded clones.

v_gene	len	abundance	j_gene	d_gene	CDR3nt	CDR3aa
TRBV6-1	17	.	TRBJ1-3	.	TGTGCCAGCAGTGAAGCGTGGGGGGGCATCTCTGGAAACACCATATATTTT	CASSEAWGGISGNTIYF
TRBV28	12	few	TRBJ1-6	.	TGTGCCAGCAGTTCAACTGGTTCACCCCTCCACTTT	CASSSTGSPLHF
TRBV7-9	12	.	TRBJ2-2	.	TGTGCCAGCAGCCTACCCATGGGGGAGCTGTTTTTT	CASSLPMGELFF
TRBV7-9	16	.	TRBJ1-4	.	TGTGCCAGCAGCTTAGTCGACGGGGGTCGGGTTGAAAAACTGTTTTTT	CASSLVDGGRVEKLFF
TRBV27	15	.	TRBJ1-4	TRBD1	TGTGCCAGCAGCCTATATACAGGGGAAGGTGAAAAACTGTTTTTT	CASSLYTGEGEKLFF
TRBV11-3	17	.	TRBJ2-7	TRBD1	TGTGCCAGCAGCTCACCCCCCCCGGGACAGGGGGACTACGAGCAGTACTTC	CASSSPPPGQGDYEQYF
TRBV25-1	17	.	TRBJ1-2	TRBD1	TGTGCCAGCAGTGATTCTAGACAGGGGGCTCTATCCTATGGCTACACCTTC	CASSDSRQGALSYGYTF
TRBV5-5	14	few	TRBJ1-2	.	TGTGCCAGCAGCTTGGTCGCAGCTAACTATGGCTACACCTTC	CASSLVAANYGYTF
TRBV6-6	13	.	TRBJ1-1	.	TGTGCCAGCAGTTGGGGGCCGAACACTGAAGCTTTCTTT	CASSWGPNTEAFF
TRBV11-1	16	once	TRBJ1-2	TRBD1	TGTGCCAGCAGCTTAACCCCGGACAGGGAGGTTTATGGCTACACCTTC	CASSLTPDREVYGYTF
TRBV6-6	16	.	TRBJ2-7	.	TGTGCCAGCAGTTCAACCCAACAGGCGAGCTCCTACGAGCAGTACTTC	CASSSTQQASSYEQYF
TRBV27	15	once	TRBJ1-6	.	TGTGCCAGCAGTTTGGGGGGCTCCTATAATTCACCCCTCCACTTT	CASSLGGSYNSPLHF
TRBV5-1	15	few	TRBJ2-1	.	TGCGCCAGCAGCTTTGGAGGTCCTCTCTACAATGAGCAGTTCTTC	CASSFGGPLYNEQFF
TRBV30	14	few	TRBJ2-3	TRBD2	TGTGCCTGGAGCGTAGCGGGGCGCACAGATACGCAGTATTTT	CAWSVAGRTDTQYF
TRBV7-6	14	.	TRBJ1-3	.	TGTGCCAGCAGCCAGCTGACAGCTGGAAACACCATATATTTT	CASSQLTAGNTIYF
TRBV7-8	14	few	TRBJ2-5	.	TGTGCCAGCAGCTTAAGGACAGACCAAGAGACCCAGTACTTC	CASSLRTDQETQYF
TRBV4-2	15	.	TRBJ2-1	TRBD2	TGTGCCAGCAGCCAAGATGGGAGGGGATACAATGAGCAGTTCTTC	CASSQDGRGYNEQFF
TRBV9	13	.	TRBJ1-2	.	TGTGCCAGCAGCGTGTCTCCTAACTATGGCTACACCTTC	CASSVSPNYGYTF
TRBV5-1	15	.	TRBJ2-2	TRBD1	TGCGCCAGCAGCTTCGACAGGGGGATGGACGGGGAGCTGTTTTTT	CASSFDRGMDGELFF
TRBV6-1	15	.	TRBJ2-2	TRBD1	TGTGCCAGCAGGACAGGGGGCGCGAACACCGGGGAGCTGTTTTTT	CASRTGGANTGELFF
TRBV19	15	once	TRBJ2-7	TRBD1	TGTGCCAGTAGCTTTCCCGGACAGGGCCAGGACGAGCAGTACTTC	CASSFPGQGQDEQYF
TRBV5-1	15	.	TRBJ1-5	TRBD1	TGCGCCAGCAGCTTGGGGACAGGGGGGAATCAGCCCCAGCATTTT	CASSLGTGGNQPQHF
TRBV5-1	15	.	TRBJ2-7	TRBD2	TGCGCCAGCAGCACCGGGACTAGCAGCTCCTACGAGCAGTACTTC	CASSTGTSSSYEQYF
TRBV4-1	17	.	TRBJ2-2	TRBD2	TGCGCCAGCAGCCAAGTTGGTAGCGGGGAAGGCACCGGGGAGCTGTTTTTT	CASSQVGSGEGTGELFF
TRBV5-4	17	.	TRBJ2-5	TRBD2	TGTGCCAGCAGCCAGGGGACTAGCGGGGGTCAAAGGGAGACCCAGTACTTC	CASSQGTSGGQRETQYF
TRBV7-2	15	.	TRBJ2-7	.	TGTGCCAGCAGCTCGGACAGCCTGAGCTCCTACGAGCAGTACTTC	CASSSDSLSSYEQYF
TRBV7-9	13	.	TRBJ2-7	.	TGTGCCAGCAGCCATACTATAACCTACGAGCAGTACTTC	CASSHTITYEQYF
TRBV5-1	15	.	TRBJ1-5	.	TGCGCCAGCAGCTATGGGCAGGAGGGGAATCAGCCCCAGCATTTT	CASSYGQEGNQPQHF
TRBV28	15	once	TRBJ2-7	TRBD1	TGTGCCAGCAGCAACCTCCTTGGACAGGCTTACGAGCAGTACTTC	CASSNLLGQAYEQYF
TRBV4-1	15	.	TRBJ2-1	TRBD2	TGCGCCAGCAGCCAGGCCCGGGAGGGAGACAATGAGCAGTTCTTC	CASSQAREGDNEQFF
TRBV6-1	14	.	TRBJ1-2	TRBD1	TGTGCCAGCAGTGAAGTAGGGGGCGTCTATGGCTACACCTTC	CASSEVGGVYGYTF
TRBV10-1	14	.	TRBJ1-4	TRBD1	TGCGCCAGCACTCCACAGGGGTCTAATGAAAAACTGTTTTTT	CASTPQGSNEKLFF
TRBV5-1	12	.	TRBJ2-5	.	TGCGCCAGCAGCTTGGTATCCGAGACCCAGTACTTC	CASSLVSETQYF
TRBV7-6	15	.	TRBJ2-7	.	TGTGCCAGCAGCTTAGGCCAGGGGCCCTCCTACGAGCAGTACTTC	CASSLGQGPSYEQYF
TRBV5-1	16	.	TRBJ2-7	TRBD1	TGCGCCAGCAGCTTGTCGTTCTCAGGGGGCGAATACGAGCAGTACTTC	CASSLSFSGGEYEQYF
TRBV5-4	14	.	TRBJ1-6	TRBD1	TGTGCCAGCAACCGGGACAGGGGAAATTCACCCCTCCACTTT	CASNRDRGNSPLHF
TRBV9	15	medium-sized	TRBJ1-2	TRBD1	TGTGCCAGCAGCGTAGGACCAGGGGGTCACTATGGCTACACCTTC	CASSVGPGGHYGYTF
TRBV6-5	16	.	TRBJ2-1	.	TGTGCCAGCAGTTACTTAGGGACCAGGGGGGCCTATGAGCAGTTCTTC	CASSYLGTRGAYEQFF
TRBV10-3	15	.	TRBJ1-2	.	TGTGCCATCAGCGACCCCGGGACATTTGACTATGGCTACACCTTC	CAISDPGTFDYGYTF
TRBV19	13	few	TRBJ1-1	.	TGTGCCAGTAGTGAACAGGGTGGCACTGAAGCTTTCTTT	CASSEQGGTEAFF
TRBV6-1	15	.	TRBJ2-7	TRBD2	TGTGCCAGCAGTGATAGACTAGCCGTTTGGTACGAGCAGTACTTC	CASSDRLAVWYEQYF